This T cell receptor (beta chain) was recovered during a study of T cell responses to AZD1222 COVID-19 vaccine. General study findings and limits: Spike-spanning, vaccine-associated CD4 TCRs were dominant at 160-218 and 743-854.

Clones were read by immunoSEQ multiplex PCR, and TCRdb kept only the in-frame ones, dropping some. The sample gives 100,000 to 150,000 clones, about nine tenths of which show up once; approximately 7.6% is in the top ten. On this clone itself: Its antigen is not identified.

The V end lost 1 base, the J end lost 6 bases, and 7 bases lay between the germline ends. This CDR3 is built from 13 residues. CDR1 SGHAT and CDR2 FQNNGV come from the germline V gene. This sequence originates from an adult in good health. The sample in question was peripheral blood, obtained on day 0 of AZD1222 vaccination. The chain combines TRBV11-2 with TRBJ2-1, with D possibly matching TRBD1 (5 bases). CDR3 in amino acids: CASSLGRVNEQFF. CDR3 nucleotides: TGTGCCAGCAGCTTAGGCAGGGTCAATGAGCAGTTCTTC.